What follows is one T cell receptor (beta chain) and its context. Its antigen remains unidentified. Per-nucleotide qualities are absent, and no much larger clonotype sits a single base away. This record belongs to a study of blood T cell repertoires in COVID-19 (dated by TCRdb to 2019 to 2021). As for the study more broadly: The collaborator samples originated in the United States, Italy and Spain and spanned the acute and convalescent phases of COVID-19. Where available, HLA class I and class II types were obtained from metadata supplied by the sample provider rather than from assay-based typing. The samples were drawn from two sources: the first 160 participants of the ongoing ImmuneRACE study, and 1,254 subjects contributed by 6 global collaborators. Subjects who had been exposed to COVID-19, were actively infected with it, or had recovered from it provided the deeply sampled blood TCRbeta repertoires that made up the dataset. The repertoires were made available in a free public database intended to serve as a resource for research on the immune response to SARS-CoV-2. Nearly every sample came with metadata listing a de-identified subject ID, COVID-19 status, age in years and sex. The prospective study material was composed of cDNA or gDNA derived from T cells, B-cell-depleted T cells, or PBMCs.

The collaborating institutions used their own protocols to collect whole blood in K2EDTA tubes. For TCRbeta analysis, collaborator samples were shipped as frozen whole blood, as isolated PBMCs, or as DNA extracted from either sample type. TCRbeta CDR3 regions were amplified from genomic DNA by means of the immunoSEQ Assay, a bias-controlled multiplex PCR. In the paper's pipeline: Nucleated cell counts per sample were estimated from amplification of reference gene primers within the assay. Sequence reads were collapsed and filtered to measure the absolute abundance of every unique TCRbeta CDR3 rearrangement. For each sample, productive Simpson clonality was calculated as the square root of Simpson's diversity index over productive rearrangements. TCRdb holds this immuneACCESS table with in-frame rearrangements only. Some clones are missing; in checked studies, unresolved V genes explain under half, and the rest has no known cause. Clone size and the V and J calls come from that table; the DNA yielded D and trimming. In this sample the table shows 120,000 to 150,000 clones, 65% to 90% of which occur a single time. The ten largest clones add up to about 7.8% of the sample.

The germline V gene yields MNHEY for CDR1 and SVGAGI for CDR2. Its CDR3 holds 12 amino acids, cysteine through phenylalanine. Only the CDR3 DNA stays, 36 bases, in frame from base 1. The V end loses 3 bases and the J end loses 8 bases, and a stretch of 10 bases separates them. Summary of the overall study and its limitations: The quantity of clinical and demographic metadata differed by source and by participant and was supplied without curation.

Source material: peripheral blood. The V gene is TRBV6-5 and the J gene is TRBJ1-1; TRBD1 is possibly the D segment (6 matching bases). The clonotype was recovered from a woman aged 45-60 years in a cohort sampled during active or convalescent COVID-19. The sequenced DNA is TGTGCCAGCAGTTATGGGGGCGGGGAAGCTTTCTTT. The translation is CASSYGGGEAFF.